These 21 T cell receptor beta chains were all obtained from the same sample, sequenced in a study of identical twins' blood T cells. MiXCR, run by TCRdb on the 5' RACE reads, gives a single entry per CDR3 protein. Here the sample spans 400,000 or so distinct CDR3 sequences, about 28% being singletons. Source material: PBMCs. Receptors originate from a woman aged 18-49 years in good health.

In this sample, this clonotype turned up a few times. This chain connects TRBV11-2 to TRBJ1-4; 7 bases are a match to TRBD1. Germline CDR1 and CDR2: SGHAT and FQNNGV. After removal of 4 bases from V and 8 bases from J, the junction contained 7 bases not matched to a gene. This CDR3 spans 14 amino acids. CDR3 DNA sequence: TGTGCCAGCAGCTCCGTGGACAGGAGGGAAAAACTGTTTTTT. Its protein product is CASSSVDRREKLFF.

This chain connects TRBV12-3 or TRBV12-4 to TRBJ2-7; D is ambiguous. This CDR3 comprises 14 residues. V lost 6 bases and J 4 bases, leaving 16 bases between the germline ends. The CDR3 sequence: CASSFGPSYYEQYF. The CDR3, as DNA: TGTGCCAGCAGCTTCGGGCCGTCCTATTACGAGCAGTACTTC.

This clonotype was detected many times. This sequence joins TRBV19 and TRBJ1-6; D is unresolved. The ends were cut back, 3 bases at V and 6 bases at J, with 6 bases in the middle. The germline V gene has CDR1 LNHDA and CDR2 SQIVND (reference sequence). CDR3 length equals 13 residues. CDR3 region: CASSIVPNSPLHF. CDR3 nucleotides: TGTGCCAGTAGTATCGTCCCTAATTCACCCCTCCACTTT.

As regards this clonotype: As the CDR3 is not closed by the conserved phenylalanine or tryptophan, this likely results from a read error. The chain couples TRBV27 to TRBJ2-1, with D perhaps assigned TRBD1 or TRBD2 (5 bases each). V lost 3 bases, J lost 10 bases, and 10 bases lay in between. This CDR3 region has 12 residues. Germline assignment: CDR1 MNHEY and CDR2 SMNVEV (reference sequence). CDR3 region: CASSLSGDEQFC. In nucleotides, the CDR3 is TGTGCCAGCAGTTTGTCCGGGGACGAGCAGTTCTGC.

This clonotype was picked up a small number of times. The chain's CDR3 is CASSEGDRTNTEAFF. Here the CDR3 DNA reads TGCGCCAGCAGCGAGGGGGACAGAACGAACACTGAAGCTTTCTTT. The chain couples TRBV5-1 to TRBJ1-1; TRBD1 matches at 7 bases. The CDR3 runs to 15 residues. CDR1 SGHRS and CDR2 YFSETQ come from the germline V gene. The ends lost 4 bases at V and 1 base at J; junction bases unmatched: 7.

The chain carries TRBV20-1 and TRBJ1-2; D gene uncertain. This CDR3 spans 11 amino acids. Between the trimmed V and J ends, which lost 3 bases and 1 base, there was a span of 3 bases. The germline CDR1 and CDR2 sequences are DFQATT and SNEGSKA (reference sequence). The CDR3: CSARDNYGYTF. CDR3 coding DNA: TGCAGTGCTAGGGATAACTATGGCTACACCTTC.

This clonotype was seen a handful of times. The chain is built from TRBV5-1 and TRBJ2-7; 14 nucleotides agree with TRBD2. Germline values: CDR1 SGHRS, CDR2 YFSETQ. After removal of 4 bases from V and 4 bases from J, the junction contained 16 bases not matched to a gene. The CDR3 has 19 amino acids. The CDR3 protein is CASSPGTSGSFQAIYEQYF. The CDR3 region has the DNA TGCGCCAGCAGCCCAGGGACTAGCGGGAGTTTTCAAGCGATTTACGAGCAGTACTTC.

The chain is built from TRBV29-1 and TRBJ2-2, with D unclear. CDR3 length: 14 amino acids. Germline values: CDR1 SQVTM, CDR2 ANQGSEA. V was trimmed by 4 bases and J by 2 bases, leaving 11 bases between them. CDR3 DNA sequence: TGCAGCGTTGCGGCGCACACTAACACCGGGGAGCTGTTTTTT. Translated, it gives CSVAAHTNTGELFF.

This clonotype was seen ten or more times. The chain recombines TRBV6-1 with TRBJ2-5; maybe TRBD1 (6 bases). CDR3 length: 13 amino acids. Germline CDR1 is MNHNS and CDR2 is SASEGT. Trimming removed 6 bases from V and 0 bases from J, with 8 bases in between. The CDR3 DNA reads TGTGCCAGCAGAAGGGACAACCAAGAGACCCAGTACTTC. Amino acid sequence: CASRRDNQETQYF.

This clonotype was detected only once. V and J are TRBV18 and TRBJ2-7; unclear D gene. CDR3 length: 15 residues. Trimming shortened V by 2 bases and J by 4 bases, and 15 bases separated the two germline ends. Germline V lookup: CDR1 KGHSH, CDR2 LQKENI. CDR3 loop: CASSPNLQISYEQYF. In DNA, the CDR3 is TGTGCCAGCTCACCAAATTTACAGATTTCTTACGAGCAGTACTTC.

This chain connects TRBV5-1 to TRBJ2-7; D is unclear. This CDR3 is 12 amino acids long. CDR1 is SGHRS, CDR2 YFSETQ, per germline. V gave up 3 bases and J gave up 2 bases, with 6 bases separating them. Here the CDR3 reads CASSSDAYEQYF. For the CDR3, the DNA is TGCGCCAGCAGCTCAGATGCCTACGAGCAGTACTTC.

This clonotype was picked up a small number of times. The chain links TRBV6-1 to TRBJ2-1; 7 positions agree with TRBD1. The germline V gene encodes CDR1 MNHNS and CDR2 SASEGT. CDR3 length equals 13 residues. The trim removed 7 bases at V and 8 bases at J, leaving 8 bases unmatched. CDR3 sequence: CASNRQGWDEQFF. The CDR3 DNA reads TGTGCCAGCAACCGACAGGGTTGGGATGAGCAGTTCTTC.

In DNA, the CDR3 is TGTGCCAGCAATATGGGATCGGTTGCGGGACGTGACACAGATACGCAGTATTTT. Encoded protein: CASNMGSVAGRDTDTQYF. The chain is built from TRBV6-1 and TRBJ2-3; maybe TRBD2 (6 bases). This CDR3 spans 18 amino acids. The V end was cut by 7 bases, the J end by 2 bases, with 25 bases between. From germline, CDR1 is MNHNS and CDR2 SASEGT.

This clonotype was seen ten or more times. The chain joins TRBV6-2 or TRBV6-3 to TRBJ1-3, with D tentatively TRBD1 (5 bases). The CDR3 runs to 15 residues. V was clipped by 0 bases and J by 3 bases, with 9 bases between them. Germline-derived CDR1 and CDR2 are MNHEY and SVGEGT. DNA for the CDR3: TGTGCCAGCAGTTACTCGCCCAGGGATGGAAACACCATATATTTT. Protein: CASSYSPRDGNTIYF.

The table lists this clonotype with many counts. The V gene is TRBV13, the J gene TRBJ1-6, with D possibly TRBD1 on 6 matching bases. This CDR3 comprises 15 residues. The germline CDR1 and CDR2 sequences are PRHDT and FYEKMQ (reference sequence). The ends were cut back, 5 bases at V and 7 bases at J, with 15 bases in the middle. The CDR3 DNA is TGTGCCAGCAGCCAAAACAGGGAAGGGAATTCACCCCTCCACTTT. Amino acids: CASSQNREGNSPLHF.

CDR3 region: CASSVITSSYEQYF. The DNA for the CDR3 is TGTGCCAGCAGCGTAATCACTAGCTCCTACGAGCAGTACTTC. The chain is built from TRBV7-2 and TRBJ2-7, with D tentatively TRBD2 (5 bases). The CDR3 is made up of 14 amino acids. Trimming removed 5 bases from V and 0 bases from J, with 11 bases in between. CDR1 is SGHTA and CDR2 is FQGNSA in the germline V gene.

This clonotype was recorded a few times. The V and J genes are TRBV6-5 and TRBJ2-3; 7 bases are shared with TRBD2. The germline V gene encodes CDR1 MNHEY and CDR2 SVGAGI. The CDR3 has 14 amino acids. The trim removed 7 bases at V and 1 base at J, leaving 5 bases unmatched. The CDR3 here is CASNPSGGTDTQYF. The CDR3, as DNA: TGTGCCAGCAATCCGAGCGGGGGCACAGATACGCAGTATTTT.

The chain combines TRBV20-1 with TRBJ1-1, with D perhaps TRBD1 (6 bases). The CDR3 loop spans 13 amino acids. CDR1 and CDR2 (germline): DFQATT, SNEGSKA (reference sequence). The V end lost 6 bases, the J end lost 5 bases, and 16 bases lay between the germline ends. The CDR3 DNA sequence: TGCAGTGCGAGACAGGTCGGAGGAACTGAAGCTTTCTTT. It translates to CSARQVGGTEAFF.

As regards this clonotype: One junction end does not reproduce the germline sequence, and a read error may be involved. V usage is TRBV2 and J usage is TRBJ1-1; 9 bases match TRBD1. This CDR3 region has 14 residues. Germline loops: CDR1 SNHLY, CDR2 FYNNEI. This CDR3 is CASRKDRGFTEALF. The CDR3 region has the DNA TGTGCCAGCCGTAAGGACAGGGGTTTTACTGAAGCTCTCTTT.

This clonotype was detected only a few times. One junction end does not reproduce the germline sequence, and a read error may be involved. The genes are TRBV4-3 and TRBJ2-7, with 8 positions matching TRBD1. CDR3 length equals 15 residues. The V gene's germline CDR1 is LGHNA and CDR2 YSLEER. The CDR3 loop reads CASSPGTGGFYEQYF. CDR3 sequence (DNA): TGCGCCAGCAGCCCGGGGACAGGCGGATTCTACGAGCAGTACTTT.

V is TRBV6-1 and J is TRBJ1-4; 9 bases match TRBD1. From germline, CDR1 is MNHNS and CDR2 SASEGT. Losses at the gene ends were 3 bases for V and 2 bases for J; bases not matched to a gene: 4. The CDR3 has 16 residues. The CDR3 DNA is TGTGCCAGCAGTGAGACAGGGGGGACGACTAATGAAAAACTGTTTTTT. This gives the protein CASSETGGTTNEKLFF.